Given below is one TCR beta chain in context. The PCR was carried out with 60 Vbeta primers and 13 Jbeta primers. The assay was immunoSEQ multiplex PCR, and TCRdb's table has in-frame clones only and misses some. The sample shows tens of thousands of clones, about three quarters of them seen only once. These data are taken from a study of cytomegalovirus exposure and HLA in healthy donors. This clonotype was obtained from a male donor in good health and CMV-seropositive. The sequencing sample was made of PBMCs.

The chain's CDR3 is CASSLVSSYEQYF. The CDR3 nucleotides are TGTGCCAGCAGCCTTGTAAGCTCCTACGAGCAGTACTTC. This chain links TRBV7-3 with TRBJ2-5, with D unclear. TRBJ2-7 matches the DNA end more closely, so the J call is doubtful. From germline, CDR1 is SGHTA and CDR2 FQGTGA. This CDR3 region has 13 residues.